Sequencing of this T cell receptor beta chain was carried out in a study of T cell repertoires in cytomegalovirus infection. Study in general: It can be stated that public TCR beta signatures indicated CMV infection as well as a matching HLA type. Study-level findings and limits: The response measured ex vivo was dominated by TCR beta clonotypes (HLA-C-restricted and CMV-specific). Identification of carriers of CMV plus the relevant HLA was achieved through cumulative public TCR beta family frequency.

TCRdb passed the reads through MiXCR, listing each CDR3 protein once. The sample holds about 490,000 distinct CDR3 sequences; approximately 15% are singletons and the top ten take around 25%. This CDR3 has 15 amino acids. Germline CDR1 and CDR2: SGHNT and YYREEE (reference sequence). J was trimmed by 13 bases and V by 4 bases; bases with no gene match: 14. With regard to this clonotype: Antigen unknown.

The sample was CD8+ T cells from PBMCs. The rearrangement links TRBV5-4 to TRBJ1-6, with 7 bases fitting TRBD1. This sequence originates from a human donor in good health (CMV status not recorded). Some clones in this sample may be carry-over from other donors' samples. In DNA form, the CDR3 reads TGTGCCAGCAGCGACACGACAGGGCTCTCGTCGCCCCTCCACTTT. Translation gives CASSDTTGLSSPLHF. The variable domain in full, with the rest retrieved from reference TRBV5-4 and TRBJ1-6, is ETGVTQSPTHLIKTRGQQVTLRCSSQSGHNTVSWYQQALGQGPQFIFQYYREEENGRGNFPPRFSGLQFPNYSSELNVNALELDDSALYLCASSDTTGLSSPLHFGNGTRLTVT.